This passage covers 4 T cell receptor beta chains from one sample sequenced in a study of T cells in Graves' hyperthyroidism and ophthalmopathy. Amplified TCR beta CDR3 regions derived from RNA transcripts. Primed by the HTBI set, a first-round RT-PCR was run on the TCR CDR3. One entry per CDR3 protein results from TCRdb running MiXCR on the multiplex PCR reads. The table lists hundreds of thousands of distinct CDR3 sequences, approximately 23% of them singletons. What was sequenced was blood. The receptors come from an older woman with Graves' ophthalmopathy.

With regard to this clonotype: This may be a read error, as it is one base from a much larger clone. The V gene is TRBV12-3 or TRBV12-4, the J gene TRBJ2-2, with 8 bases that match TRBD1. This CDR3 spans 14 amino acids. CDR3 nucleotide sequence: TGTACCAGCACAGGGACAGGGAACACCGGGGAGCTGTTTTTT. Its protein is CTSTGTGNTGELFF.

The CDR3 DNA reads TGTGCCTGGATCAGAGCCCTCCGGGGGCAGGGGAATTTAAGTGAAAAACTGTTTTTT. Protein sequence: CAWIRALRGQGNLSEKLFF. The genes are TRBV30 and TRBJ1-4, with D tentatively TRBD1 (6 bases). In germline, CDR1 is GTSNPN, CDR2 SVGIG (reference sequence). CDR3 size: 19 residues. The V end was cut by 4 bases, the J end by 7 bases, with 31 bases between.

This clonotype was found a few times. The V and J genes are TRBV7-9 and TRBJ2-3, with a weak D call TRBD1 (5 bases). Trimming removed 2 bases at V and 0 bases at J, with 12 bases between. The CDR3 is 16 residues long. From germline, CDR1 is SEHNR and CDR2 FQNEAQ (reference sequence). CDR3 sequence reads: CASSLLVTDSTDTQYF. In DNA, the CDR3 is TGTGCCAGCAGCTTACTGGTGACAGATAGCACAGATACGCAGTATTTT.

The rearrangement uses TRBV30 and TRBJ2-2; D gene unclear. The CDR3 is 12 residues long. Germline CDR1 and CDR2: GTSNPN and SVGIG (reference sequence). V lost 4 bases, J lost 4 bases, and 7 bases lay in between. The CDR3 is CAWTRSTGELFF. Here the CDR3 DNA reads TGTGCCTGGACAAGGAGCACCGGGGAGCTGTTTTTT.